The entry below describes one T cell receptor beta chain. This entry is derived from a study of blood T cell repertoires in COVID-19. Across the study: Italy, Spain and the United States were the sources of the convalescent and acute COVID-19 samples. T cells, B-cell-depleted T cells, or PBMCs supplied cDNA or gDNA.

Germline V CDR1 and CDR2: SNHLY, FYNNEI. J gave up 0 bases and V 6 bases, and 6 bases lay outside the gene matches. The CDR3 totals 17 residues. Original processing methods: Researchers report that nucleated cell counts were estimated from reference gene primer amplification. Sequencing was performed with immunoSEQ multiplex PCR; in TCRdb, only in-frame clones are kept and a portion is missing. Clonal size and the V and J genes are those of that table, whereas D and trimming came from the DNA. The profile shows tens of thousands of clones, approximately 80% of them singletons. The source is a human donor in a cohort sampled during active COVID-19. The chain employs TRBV2 and TRBJ2-1; TRBD2 matches 12 bases. Sequenced: peripheral blood. The CDR3 DNA reads TGTGCCAGCAGGAGGACTAGCGGGGAGAGCTCCTACAATGAGCAGTTCTTC. It specifies CASRRTSGESSYNEQFF.